Each of the 23 T cell receptor beta chains below was sequenced from the same sample in a study of T-cell reconstitution after alpha-beta-depleted transplantation in children. Preparation of the TCRbeta library involved a method that used unique molecular identifiers. In TCRdb, the PCR reads were re-called with MiXCR into one record per CDR3 protein. Of 500,000 to 600,000 distinct CDR3 sequences in the sample, over 20% were seen once. The sample consisted of PBMCs, taken before TCRalphabeta/CD19-depleted stem cell transplant. These receptors were collected from a boy younger than two with Wiskott-Aldrich syndrome, due to receive a stem cell transplant.

The chain carries TRBV6-1 and TRBJ1-6; possibly TRBD1 for D (6 bases). Germline CDR1 is MNHNS and CDR2 is SASEGT. V was shortened by 6 bases and J by 10 bases, with 16 bases between the two germline ends. The CDR3 covers 14 residues. CDR3 DNA sequence: TGTGCCAGCAGCCGGAAACAGGGCCAGTCACCCCTCCACTTT. It encodes CASSRKQGQSPLHF.

The chain is built from TRBV24-1 and TRBJ2-3, with 12 bases identical to TRBD2. The ends lost 4 bases at V and 0 bases at J; junction bases unmatched: 1. This CDR3 has 16 amino acids. The germline V gene encodes CDR1 KGHDR and CDR2 SFDVKD. DNA of the CDR3: TGTGCCACCAGTGACGGGACTAGCGGGAGCACAGATACGCAGTATTTT. It is translated as CATSDGTSGSTDTQYF.

This clonotype was observed many times. V usage is TRBV5-1 and J usage is TRBJ1-3; D gene ambiguous. V was shortened by 0 bases and J by 2 bases, with 6 bases between the two germline ends. Germline-derived CDR1 and CDR2 are SGHRS and YFSETQ. CDR3 length: 14 amino acids. The CDR3 DNA reads TGCGCCAGCAGCTTGGACATACCTGGAAACACCATATATTTT. It is translated as CASSLDIPGNTIYF.

This clonotype was seen a few times. The gene calls are TRBV6-1 and TRBJ2-1; D ambiguous. The germline V and J ends were trimmed by 6 bases and 7 bases, with 4 bases remaining between them. The CDR3 has 10 residues. CDR1 is MNHNS, CDR2 SASEGT, per germline. CDR3 in amino acids: CASRHNEQFF. The CDR3 DNA reads as TGTGCCAGCAGGCATAATGAGCAGTTCTTC.

The chain is built from TRBV20-1 and TRBJ2-1, with 8 bases that match TRBD2. The V gene's germline CDR1 is DFQATT and CDR2 SNEGSKA (reference sequence). This CDR3 comprises 15 residues. J was trimmed by 7 bases and V by 1 base; bases with no gene match: 9. In DNA, the CDR3 is TGCAGTGCTAGAGGACTAGCGAGGGGTACGAATGAGCAGTTCTTC. Protein product: CSARGLARGTNEQFF.

In this sample, this clonotype turned up a few times. The chain carries TRBV12-3 or TRBV12-4 and TRBJ2-3, with a possible D match to TRBD2 (6 bases). Trimming left V 6 bases short and J 2 bases short, with 12 bases between. The CDR3 is made up of 14 amino acids. This chain's CDR3 is CASRDRLVTDTQYF. The CDR3 region has the DNA TGTGCCAGCAGGGACCGACTAGTCACAGATACGCAGTATTTT.

This clonotype was detected a few times. The gene calls are TRBV4-2 and TRBJ1-5; D is uncertain. CDR1 LGHNA and CDR2 YNFKEQ come from the germline V gene. V was shortened by 0 bases and J by 7 bases, with 7 bases between the two germline ends. This CDR3 has 13 amino acids. The CDR3 nucleotides read TGTGCCAGCAGCCAAGAGGGTCACCAGCCCCAGCATTTT. This translates into CASSQEGHQPQHF.

The rearrangement links TRBV29-1 to TRBJ1-5; no definite D call. Looked up from germline, CDR1 is SQVTM and CDR2 is ANQGSEA. Trimming took 7 bases from V and 2 from J, leaving 9 bases between them. The CDR3 is 12 amino acids. CDR3 amino acids: CSAGFGNQPQHF. DNA for the CDR3: TGCAGCGCCGGGTTTGGCAATCAGCCCCAGCATTTT.

J is TRBJ2-7 and V is TRBV20-1; tentatively, D is TRBD2 (5 bases). The CDR3 is 12 residues long. V lost 2 bases to trimming and J lost 6 bases, with 11 bases between them. From germline, CDR1 is DFQATT and CDR2 SNEGSKA (reference sequence). CDR3 loop: CSARLASGEQYF. CDR3 DNA sequence: TGCAGTGCTAGACTAGCATCGGGCGAGCAGTACTTC.

As regards this clonotype: A much larger clonotype is one base distant, so this may be a read error. This chain joins TRBV5-1 and TRBJ2-1, with D tentatively TRBD1 (6 bases). Germline V gives CDR1 SGHRS, CDR2 YFSETQ. V lost 9 bases, J lost 5 bases, and 15 bases lay in between. This CDR3 is built from 13 residues. CDR3 DNA sequence: TGCGCCATTACCGGTGGACAGAACAATGAGCAGTTCTTC. This translates into CAITGGQNNEQFF. Filled out from reference TRBV5-1 and TRBJ2-1, the complete variable domain reads KAGVTQTPRYLIKTRGQQVTLSCSPISGHRSVSWYQQTPGQGLQFLFEYFSETQRNKGNFPGRFSGRQFSNSRSEMNVSTLELGDSALYLCAITGGQNNEQFFGPGTRLTVL.

As regards this clonotype: The junction shows a germline mismatch at one end, possibly a read error. The genes are TRBV27 and TRBJ1-5; D is undetermined. The CDR3 consists of 14 residues. Germline-derived CDR1 and CDR2 are MNHEY and SMNVEV (reference sequence). The CDR3 here is CAGSLDYSNQPQHF. The CDR3 nucleotides read TGTGCCGGCAGTCTCGACTATAGCAATCAGCCCCAGCATTTT.

The chain has TRBV2 and TRBJ2-7; 9 bases map to TRBD2. Per germline, CDR1 SNHLY and CDR2 FYNNEI. There are 15 residues in the CDR3. Trimming at V came to 6 bases and at J to 6 bases, leaving 12 bases not matched to a gene. The CDR3 loop reads CASRIQRTSAGEQYF. CDR3 nucleotide sequence: TGTGCCAGCAGAATACAGAGGACTAGCGCCGGCGAGCAGTACTTC.

This chain uses TRBV29-1 with TRBJ2-1; D assignment may be TRBD1 or TRBD2 (5 bases each). V was trimmed by 4 bases and J by 11 bases, leaving 18 bases between them. Per germline, CDR1 SQVTM and CDR2 ANQGSEA. The CDR3 has 13 amino acids. CDR3 protein: CSVGETADNKQFF. The CDR3 coding sequence is TGCAGCGTTGGAGAGACAGCGGATAATAAGCAGTTCTTC.

The chain has TRBV5-1 and TRBJ2-3; TRBD2 matches at 8 bases. Germline loops: CDR1 SGHRS, CDR2 YFSETQ. The V and J ends lost 1 base and 4 bases, in that order; junction bases with no gene match: 8. The CDR3 runs to 16 residues. The DNA for the CDR3 is TGCGCCAGCAGCTTGCCAGGTAGCGGGATGTCAGATACGCAGTATTTT. Its translation is CASSLPGSGMSDTQYF.

CDR3 coding DNA: TGCAGCGTCGAATTAGCAACTAATGAAAAACTGTTTTTT. This translates into CSVELATNEKLFF. This sequence joins TRBV29-1 and TRBJ1-4; D gene uncertain. V lost 6 bases and J 0 bases, leaving 8 bases between the germline ends. This CDR3 has 13 amino acids. CDR1 and CDR2 from the germline V gene are SQVTM and ANQGSEA.

V usage is TRBV20-1 and J usage is TRBJ2-1; no definite D call. Trimming removed 7 bases from V and 6 bases from J, with 13 bases in between. Germline CDR1 and CDR2: DFQATT and SNEGSKA (reference sequence). The CDR3 has 12 residues. In DNA form, the CDR3 reads TGCAGTGGAGGATGGAGATTCAATGAGCAGTTCTTC. It specifies CSGGWRFNEQFF.

This chain uses TRBV15 with TRBJ2-5; tentative D call: TRBD2 (5 bases). Trimming shortened V by 5 bases and J by 4 bases, and 11 bases separated the two germline ends. This CDR3 has 13 residues. Germline CDR1 is LNHNV and CDR2 is YYDKDF (reference sequence). The CDR3 DNA reads as TGTGCCACCAGCCACCAGGAGGCAGAGACCCAGTACTTC. It yields the protein CATSHQEAETQYF.

This clonotype was seen only a few times. This chain links TRBV2 with TRBJ2-6, with D perhaps TRBD2 (5 bases). The germline gives CDR1 SNHLY, CDR2 FYNNEI. Trimming removed 8 bases from V and 1 base from J, with 9 bases in between. The CDR3 sequence is 14 residues long. CDR3 bases: TGTGCCAGCTCTAGGGAGTCTGGGGCCAACGTCCTGACTTTC. This gives the protein CASSRESGANVLTF. Full variable domain (outside the CDR3, taken from reference TRBV2 and TRBJ2-6): EPEVTQTPSHQVTQMGQEVILRCVPISNHLYFYWYRQILGQKVEFLVSFYNNEISEKSEIFDDQFSVERPDGSNFTLKIRSTKLEDSAMYFCASSRESGANVLTFGAGSRLTVL.

The chain has TRBV20-1 and TRBJ2-7; D is ambiguous. The germline V and J ends were trimmed by 8 bases and 6 bases, with 29 bases remaining between them. From germline, CDR1 is DFQATT and CDR2 SNEGSKA (reference sequence). This CDR3 spans 16 amino acids. CDR3 amino acids: CSLRRHTWPADSEQYF. CDR3 sequence (DNA): TGCAGTCTCAGACGTCACACATGGCCGGCAGATAGCGAGCAGTACTTC.

CDR3 amino acids: CSARAVLAGAWDEQYF. CDR3 DNA sequence: TGCAGTGCTAGAGCGGTGTTAGCGGGAGCTTGGGACGAGCAGTACTTC. This chain links TRBV20-1 with TRBJ2-7; TRBD2 matches at 9 bases. Germline CDR1 reads DFQATT; CDR2 reads SNEGSKA (reference sequence). The junction had 12 bases not matched to a gene; V was cut back by 1 base and J by 5 bases. This CDR3 has 16 amino acids.

This clonotype was counted only a few times. The chain combines TRBV29-1 with TRBJ2-7; 7 nucleotides line up with TRBD2. Germline V gives CDR1 SQVTM, CDR2 ANQGSEA. Germline trimming cut 4 bases from V and 6 bases from J; bases unmatched to any gene: 12. This CDR3 is 14 amino acids long. This chain's CDR3 is CSVAFLRESLEQYF. As DNA, the CDR3 is TGCAGCGTTGCTTTTTTGCGGGAGTCGCTCGAGCAGTACTTC.

This clonotype has just one count. The CDR3 is CSARVFASGRNEQFF. The CDR3 region has the DNA TGCAGTGCTAGAGTGTTTGCTAGCGGGAGAAATGAGCAGTTCTTC. The chain uses TRBV20-1 and TRBJ2-1, with 10 bases aligning to TRBD2. Trimming at V came to 1 base and at J to 7 bases, leaving 7 bases not matched to a gene. Germline V CDR1 and CDR2: DFQATT, SNEGSKA (reference sequence). The CDR3 runs 15 residues.

The J gene is TRBJ2-7, the V gene TRBV5-1, with 7 bases lining up with TRBD2. This CDR3 spans 14 amino acids. The germline V gene has CDR1 SGHRS and CDR2 YFSETQ. V lost 2 bases and J lost 5; bases outside the gene matches: 7. The CDR3 loop reads CASSFSSGFDEQYF. The CDR3 DNA is TGCGCCAGCAGCTTTAGTAGCGGGTTTGACGAGCAGTACTTC.